This is a list of T cell receptor beta chains from one sample in a study of cytomegalovirus exposure and HLA in healthy donors. Clones were sequenced by immunoSEQ multiplex PCR, and TCRdb holds only the in-frame ones, with some missing. The sample records some 180,000 clones, roughly three quarters being singletons. Sample: PBMCs. The receptors come from a woman younger than 45 in good health and CMV-seropositive. The CDR3 runs from the conserved cysteine through the conserved F or W. The D gene is left open where the match is weak. Rows may omit the clone size; those that give it use once, few, many or a size class.

v_gene	abundance	j_gene	d_gene	CDR3nt	CDR3aa
TRBV6-5	.	TRBJ1-2	TRBD1	TGTGCCAGCAGTTGGGGACAGGACTATGGCTACACCTTC	CASSWGQDYGYTF
TRBV7-3	.	TRBJ2-1	TRBD2	TGTGCCAGCAGCTGGACTAGCGGGGGCTACAATGAGCAGTTCTTC	CASSWTSGGYNEQFF
TRBV7-2	once	TRBJ2-7	.	TGTGCCAGCAGCTTAAGGCGAGGGGAGCAGTACTTC	CASSLRRGEQYF
TRBV5-1	few	TRBJ2-3	.	TGCGCCAGTACTACAGGGAGCGGTACAGATACGCAGTATTTT	CASTTGSGTDTQYF
TRBV18	.	TRBJ2-7	TRBD1	TGTGCCAGCTCACCGGGACAGGGGGTTTACGAGCAGTACTTC	CASSPGQGVYEQYF
TRBV10-3	.	TRBJ1-6	TRBD1	TGTGCCATCAGGCCGGGACAGGGGTATTCACCCCTCCACTTT	CAIRPGQGYSPLHF
TRBV7-4	.	TRBJ2-7	.	TGTGCCAGGCTCGGGGAAAAAGGAGAGCAGTACTTC	CARLGEKGEQYF
TRBV30	few	TRBJ2-2	.	TGTGCCTGGAGTGGGGAGGCCGGGGAGCTGTTTTTT	CAWSGEAGELFF
TRBV7-9	few	TRBJ2-1	TRBD1	TGTTCCAGCAGCTTGTGGGACAGGGGGGTCGCCACATCGAATGAGCAGTTCTTC	CSSSLWDRGVATSNEQFF
TRBV4-1	.	TRBJ2-7	.	TGCGCCAGCAGCCTCCGACTTGTAAGCTCCTACGAGCAGTACTTC	CASSLRLVSSYEQYF
TRBV6-6	.	TRBJ2-7	.	TGTGCCAGCAGGCTCGGCGGAGCCTACGAGCAGTACTTC	CASRLGGAYEQYF
TRBV5-5	.	TRBJ2-7	.	TGTGCCAGCAGCTTGGCCCAAGGCGGGTCCTACGAGCAGTACTTC	CASSLAQGGSYEQYF
TRBV6-5	few	TRBJ1-2	.	TGTGCCAGCAGTCGACAGGTCGACGGGGGCTACACCTTC	CASSRQVDGGYTF
TRBV7-6	.	TRBJ1-3	TRBD1	TGTGCCAGCAGCTTAGCGGGACAGGGTCGAAACACCATATATTTT	CASSLAGQGRNTIYF
TRBV7-2	.	TRBJ2-3	TRBD2	TGTGCCAGCAGCAGACTAGCGGGGCCCTCCCCAGATACGCAGTATTTT	CASSRLAGPSPDTQYF
TRBV28	.	TRBJ1-6	.	TGTGCCAGCAGTGGAGGGAGCTCCTATAATTCACCCCTCCACTTT	CASSGGSSYNSPLHF
TRBV6-5	.	TRBJ1-5	TRBD1	TGTGCCAGCAGTATTGGACAGGGGTACAATCAGCCCCAGCATTTT	CASSIGQGYNQPQHF
TRBV11-2	.	TRBJ2-3	.	TGTGCCAGCAGCTTAGAGAGCGGTGGAAGAGGTGATACGCAGTATTTT	CASSLESGGRGDTQYF
TRBV4-2	few	TRBJ2-5	.	TGTGCCAGCAGCCCTTCTAGGGGGGGGCAAGAGACCCAGTACTTC	CASSPSRGGQETQYF
TRBV7-2	.	TRBJ2-2	TRBD1	TGTGCCAGCGCCGGGACAGGGGGCCCCGGGGAGCTGTTTTTT	CASAGTGGPGELFF
TRBV7-9	few	TRBJ1-4	.	TGTGCCAGCAGCTTAGGTATAAAACTGTTTTTT	CASSLGIKLFF
TRBV6-5	few	TRBJ2-7	TRBD2	TGTGCCAGCAGTTACTCGGCTAGCGGGGGGGCCGAGCAGTACTTC	CASSYSASGGAEQYF
TRBV12-5	.	TRBJ2-1	.	TGTGCTAGTGGTCTCACCTGGGGCAGGGATCGGAATGAGCAGTTCTTC	CASGLTWGRDRNEQFF
TRBV28	once	TRBJ2-3	.	TGTGCCAGCAGCCTAGGGGGGGCATCGGGGTATTTT	CASSLGGASGYF
TRBV5-1	.	TRBJ2-3	TRBD1	TGCGCCAGCAGCTGGATGGACAGGGACACAGATACGCAGTATTTT	CASSWMDRDTDTQYF
TRBV7-2	.	TRBJ1-2	TRBD1	TGTGCCAGCAGCGCGAGGGACAGGGGCGACTATGGCTACACCTTC	CASSARDRGDYGYTF
TRBV7-9	.	TRBJ2-3	.	TGTGCCAGCAGCTTTAATTCTAACACAGATACGCAGTATTTT	CASSFNSNTDTQYF
TRBV4-1	.	TRBJ1-3	.	TGCGCCAGCAGCCAACTTGCCGGGACTGCCAGCTCTGGAAACACCATATATTTT	CASSQLAGTASSGNTIYF
TRBV11-2	.	TRBJ2-2	.	TGTGCCAGCAGCTTTGGAGTGGCTGCGAACACCGGGGAGCTGTTTTTT	CASSFGVAANTGELFF
TRBV7-2	.	TRBJ2-4	TRBD2	TGTGCCAGCAGCACCCCGGGGGGGGCCAAAAACATTCAGTACTTC	CASSTPGGAKNIQYF
TRBV7-2	.	TRBJ2-7	TRBD1	TGTGCCAGCAGCGCCCAGGGGACAGGGACATACGAGCAGTACTTC	CASSAQGTGTYEQYF
TRBV7-9	.	TRBJ2-7	.	TGTGCCAGCAGCTTCGACAGAAGCTACGAGCAGTACTTC	CASSFDRSYEQYF
TRBV28	.	TRBJ1-2	.	TGTGCCAGCAGTTTCGGACAGAACTATGGCTACACCTTC	CASSFGQNYGYTF
TRBV4-1	.	TRBJ2-1	TRBD2	TGCGCCAGCAGCCATGATAGCGGGCGGTCCTACAATGAGCAGTTCTTC	CASSHDSGRSYNEQFF
TRBV4-3	.	TRBJ2-4	TRBD2	TGCGCCAGCAGCCTCCTAGCGGGGGGGGAAGCCAAAAACATTCAGTACTTC	CASSLLAGGEAKNIQYF
TRBV19	.	TRBJ1-1	.	TGTGCCAGTAGTTTCCCGGCAGGGTCGATGAACACTGAAGCTTTCTTT	CASSFPAGSMNTEAFF
TRBV7-9	.	TRBJ2-4	TRBD2	TGTGCCAGCAGCTTGCAGGCCGGGGGGAAAAACATTCAGTACTTC	CASSLQAGGKNIQYF
TRBV11-3	.	TRBJ1-3	.	TGTGCCAGCAGCTTAGACTCCAGAAACGGAAACACCATATATTTT	CASSLDSRNGNTIYF
TRBV6-1	.	TRBJ2-1	TRBD2	TGTGCCAGCAGTGCTACTAGCGGGGGGGCAGATGAGCAGTTCTTC	CASSATSGGADEQFF
TRBV28	few	TRBJ2-1	TRBD2	TGTGCCAGCACCGCCTGGGGGGGTGGGAGCTCCTACAATGAGCAGTTCTTC	CASTAWGGGSSYNEQFF
TRBV19	.	TRBJ1-5	TRBD1	TGTGCCAGTAACAGGGGACAGTCATATAGCAATCAGCCCCAGCATTTT	CASNRGQSYSNQPQHF
TRBV2	.	TRBJ2-1	TRBD2	TGTGCCAGCAGTCCGAATAGCGGGGGAACCTACAATGAGCAGTTCTTC	CASSPNSGGTYNEQFF
TRBV7-9	.	TRBJ2-7	.	TGTGCCAGCAGCGGACTGGAAGGCTCCTACGAGCAGTACTTC	CASSGLEGSYEQYF
TRBV27	.	TRBJ2-1	TRBD1	TGTGCCAGCAGTATCGGACAGGGGGCAGTCAATGAGCAGTTCTTC	CASSIGQGAVNEQFF
TRBV13	few	TRBJ2-1	TRBD2	TGTGCCAGCAGCCTATCGGGAGGGTCGGATGAGCAGTTCTTC	CASSLSGGSDEQFF
TRBV9	.	TRBJ1-2	.	TGTGCCAGCAGCGTAGGAGGCAGCGAAGGCTATGGCTACACCTTC	CASSVGGSEGYGYTF
TRBV7-9	.	TRBJ1-6	TRBD1	TGTGCCAGCAGCTCGATTCCGGGACAGTCTTCATCCCTCCACTTT	CASSSIPGQSSSLHF
TRBV4-2	.	TRBJ2-7	.	TGTGCCAGCAGCCACGCTATCACCCGCGACACCTCCTACGAGCAGTACTTC	CASSHAITRDTSYEQYF
TRBV5-6	.	TRBJ1-2	.	TGTGCCAGCAGGATTTTGGCCGACAGCCGCTACACCTTC	CASRILADSRYTF
TRBV27	.	TRBJ1-6	TRBD1	TGTGCCAGCAGTTCGACAGGGGCCCTATCACCCCTCCACTTT	CASSSTGALSPLHF
TRBV7-2	few	TRBJ2-3	.	TGTGCCAGCAGCTTAGCTAACACAGATACGCAGTATTTT	CASSLANTDTQYF
TRBV7-9	.	TRBJ1-2	TRBD1	TGTGCCAGCAGCGACAGACAGGGGAATGGCTACACCTTC	CASSDRQGNGYTF
TRBV6-5	.	TRBJ1-3	TRBD1	TGTGCCAGCACCCGGACAGGGCAATCTGGAAACACCATATATTTT	CASTRTGQSGNTIYF
TRBV10-3	.	TRBJ2-1	TRBD2	TGTGCCATCAGTGTTGTAGCGGGAGATAATGAGCAGTTCTTC	CAISVVAGDNEQFF
TRBV13	.	TRBJ2-5	TRBD2	TGTGCCAGCAGCCGACCGGTACTAGCGGGGCGAAAAGAGACCCAGTACTTC	CASSRPVLAGRKETQYF